The clone carrying this T cell receptor beta chain was picked up one time. The same CDR3 arises from other DNA sequences in this sample as well. These data are taken from a study of cytomegalovirus exposure and HLA in healthy donors. PCR involved 60 Vbeta and 13 Jbeta primers. Clones were sequenced by immunoSEQ multiplex PCR, and TCRdb holds only the in-frame ones, with some missing. The sample shows fewer than 200,000 clones, around 84% of them seen only once. The CDR3 covers 16 residues. Germline V lookup: CDR1 SGDLS, CDR2 YYNGEE. Trimming cost V 0 bases and J 0 bases; bases outside gene matches: 4. The clonotype originates from a girl between 2 and 10 years old in good health and CMV-seropositive. Sequenced: PBMCs. V is TRBV9 and J is TRBJ2-3, with 7 positions matching TRBD2. CDR3 protein: CASSVGPGGSTDTQYF. In DNA, the CDR3 is TGTGCCAGCAGCGTAGGCCCCGGGGGGAGCACAGATACGCAGTATTTT.